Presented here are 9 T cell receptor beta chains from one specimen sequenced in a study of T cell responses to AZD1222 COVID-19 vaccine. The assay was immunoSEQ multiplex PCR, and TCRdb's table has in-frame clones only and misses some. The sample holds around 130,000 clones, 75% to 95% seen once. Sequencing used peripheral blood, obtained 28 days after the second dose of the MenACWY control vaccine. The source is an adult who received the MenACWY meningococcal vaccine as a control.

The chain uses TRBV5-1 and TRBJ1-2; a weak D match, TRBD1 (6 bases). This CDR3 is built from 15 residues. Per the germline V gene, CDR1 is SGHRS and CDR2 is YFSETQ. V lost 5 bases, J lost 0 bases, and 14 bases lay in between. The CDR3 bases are TGCGCCAGCAGTTCGTTACAGGGAGCTAACTATGGCTACACCTTC. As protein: CASSSLQGANYGYTF.

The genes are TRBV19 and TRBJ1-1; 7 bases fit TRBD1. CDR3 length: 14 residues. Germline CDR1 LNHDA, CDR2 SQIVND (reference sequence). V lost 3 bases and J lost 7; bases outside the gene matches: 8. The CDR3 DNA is TGTGCCAGTAGTATTGGGCAGGGGGTATATGAAGCTTTCTTT. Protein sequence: CASSIGQGVYEAFF.

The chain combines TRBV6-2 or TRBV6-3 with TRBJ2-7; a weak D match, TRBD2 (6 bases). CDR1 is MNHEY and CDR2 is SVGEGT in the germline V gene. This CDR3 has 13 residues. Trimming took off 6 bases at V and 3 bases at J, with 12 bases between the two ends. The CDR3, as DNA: TGTGCCAGCAGCCGGGAGCCATACTACGAGCAGTACTTC. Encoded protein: CASSREPYYEQYF.

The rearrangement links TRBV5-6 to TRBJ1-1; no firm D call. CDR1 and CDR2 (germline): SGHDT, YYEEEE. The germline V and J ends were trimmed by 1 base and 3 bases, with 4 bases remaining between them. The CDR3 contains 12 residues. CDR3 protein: CASSLSYTEAFF. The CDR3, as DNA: TGTGCCAGCAGCTTGAGCTACACTGAAGCTTTCTTT.

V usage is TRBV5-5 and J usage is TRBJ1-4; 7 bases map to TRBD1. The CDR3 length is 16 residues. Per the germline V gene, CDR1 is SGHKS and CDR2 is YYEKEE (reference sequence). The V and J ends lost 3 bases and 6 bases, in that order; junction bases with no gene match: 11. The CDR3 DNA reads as TGTGCCAGCAGCTCCCGGTGGGACAGTAACGATGAAAAACTGTTTTTT. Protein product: CASSSRWDSNDEKLFF.

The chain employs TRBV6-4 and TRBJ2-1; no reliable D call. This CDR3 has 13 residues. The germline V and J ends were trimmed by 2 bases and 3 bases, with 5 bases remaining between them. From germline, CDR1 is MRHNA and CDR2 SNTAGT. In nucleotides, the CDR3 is TGTGCCAGCAGTGACAGTCTCTACAATGAGCAGTTCTTC. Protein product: CASSDSLYNEQFF.

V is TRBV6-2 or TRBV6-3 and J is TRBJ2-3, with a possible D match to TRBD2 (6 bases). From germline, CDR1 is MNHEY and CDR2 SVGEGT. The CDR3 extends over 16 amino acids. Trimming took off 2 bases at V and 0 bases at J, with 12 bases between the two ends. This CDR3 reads CASSYRGLDSTDTQYF. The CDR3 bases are TGTGCCAGCAGTTACCGGGGGTTGGATAGCACAGATACGCAGTATTTT.

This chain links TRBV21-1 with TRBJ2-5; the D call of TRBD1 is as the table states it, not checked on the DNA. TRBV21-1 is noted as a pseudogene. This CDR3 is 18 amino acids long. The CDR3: CASSNGTGTGDNQETQYF. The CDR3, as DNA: TGTGCCAGCAGCAATGGCACCGGGACAGGGGACAATCAAGAGACCCAGTACTTC.

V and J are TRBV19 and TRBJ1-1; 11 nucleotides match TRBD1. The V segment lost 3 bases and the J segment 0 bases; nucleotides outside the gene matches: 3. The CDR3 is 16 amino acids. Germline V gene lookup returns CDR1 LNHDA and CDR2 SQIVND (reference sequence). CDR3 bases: TGTGCCAGTAGTATCCGGACAGGGGGCGTGAACACTGAAGCTTTCTTT. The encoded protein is CASSIRTGGVNTEAFF.